These T cell receptor beta chains were read from a single sample in a study of T-cell memory formation after mild COVID-19. TCRdb redid the calling of the 5' RACE reads with MiXCR, one entry per CDR3 protein. Of around 200,000 distinct CDR3 sequences listed, over 9.5% are singletons. Sequencing was performed on PBMCs or a T cell subset sorted from them (not recorded which). The receptors shown here come from a man between 18 and 35 years old who had mild COVID-19 (a few samples of this study predate the infection). Cell type and time point are not known. The CDR3 runs from the conserved cysteine through the conserved F or W. D genes are given only for firm matches. A clone size is listed for some rows: how often the clone was seen (once, few, many), or a class if it is expanded.

abundance: few; j_gene: TRBJ2-7; v_gene: TRBV12-3/TRBV12-4; d_gene: TRBD1; CDR3aa: CASSQQGGGYEQYF; CDR3nt: TGTGCCAGCAGTCAACAGGGGGGTGGCTACGAGCAGTACTTC
abundance: few; j_gene: TRBJ2-2; v_gene: TRBV3-1; d_gene: .; CDR3aa: CASSQGGELFF; CDR3nt: TGTGCCAGCAGCCAGGGAGGGGAGCTGTTTTTT
abundance: many; j_gene: TRBJ1-1; v_gene: TRBV5-1; d_gene: .; CDR3aa: CASSLGAGNTEAFF; CDR3nt: TGCGCCAGCAGCTTGGGGGCAGGGAACACTGAAGCTTTCTTT
abundance: .; j_gene: TRBJ2-3; v_gene: TRBV3-1; d_gene: TRBD2; CDR3aa: CASSQVRLAGADTQYF; CDR3nt: TGTGCCAGCAGCCAAGTCCGGCTAGCGGGGGCAGATACGCAGTATTTT
abundance: .; j_gene: TRBJ1-5; v_gene: TRBV12-3/TRBV12-4; d_gene: .; CDR3aa: CASSLEGGGPQHF; CDR3nt: TGTGCCAGCAGTTTAGAAGGGGGGGGGCCCCAGCATTTT
abundance: few; j_gene: TRBJ1-2; v_gene: TRBV28; d_gene: .; CDR3aa: CASTTANYGYTF; CDR3nt: TGTGCCAGCACTACAGCTAACTATGGCTACACCTTC
abundance: .; j_gene: TRBJ2-1; v_gene: TRBV6-6; d_gene: .; CDR3aa: CASRTTDSNEQFF; CDR3nt: TGTGCCAGCAGAACTACAGATAGCAATGAGCAGTTCTTC
abundance: .; j_gene: TRBJ1-2; v_gene: TRBV11-2; d_gene: .; CDR3aa: CASSAVRADVKSYTF; CDR3nt: TGTGCCAGCAGCGCCGTCCGGGCAGACGTCAAGAGCTACACCTTC
abundance: .; j_gene: TRBJ2-3; v_gene: TRBV4-2; d_gene: .; CDR3aa: CASSQLATDTQYF; CDR3nt: TGTGCCAGCAGCCAGTTAGCCACAGATACGCAGTATTTT
abundance: .; j_gene: TRBJ2-3; v_gene: TRBV9; d_gene: .; CDR3aa: CASSARGLLGTRTDTQYF; CDR3nt: TGTGCCAGCAGCGCACGTGGGTTGTTGGGGACCCGCACAGATACGCAGTATTTT
abundance: few; j_gene: TRBJ1-2; v_gene: TRBV7-6; d_gene: TRBD1; CDR3aa: CASSLTGRGYTF; CDR3nt: TGTGCCAGCAGCTTGACAGGGAGAGGCTACACCTTC
abundance: .; j_gene: TRBJ2-1; v_gene: TRBV12-3/TRBV12-4; d_gene: TRBD2; CDR3aa: CASSLAGGLSEQFF; CDR3nt: TGTGCCAGCAGCCTAGCGGGGGGGCTCAGTGAGCAGTTCTTC
abundance: .; j_gene: TRBJ1-2; v_gene: TRBV12-3/TRBV12-4; d_gene: .; CDR3aa: CASSSKEMGVGLYGYTF; CDR3nt: TGTGCCAGCAGCTCTAAAGAGATGGGGGTCGGTCTCTACGGCTACACCTTC
abundance: few; j_gene: TRBJ1-1; v_gene: TRBV19; d_gene: .; CDR3aa: CASSPNRRTGNTEAFF; CDR3nt: TGTGCCAGTAGCCCTAACCGGCGTACAGGGAACACTGAAGCTTTCTTT
abundance: .; j_gene: TRBJ2-4; v_gene: TRBV4-2; d_gene: .; CDR3aa: CASSQDPSNIQYF; CDR3nt: TGTGCCAGCAGCCAAGATCCTTCCAACATTCAGTACTTC
abundance: few; j_gene: TRBJ2-7; v_gene: TRBV5-6; d_gene: .; CDR3aa: CASSFLTQGEQYF; CDR3nt: TGTGCCAGCAGCTTTCTTACTCAGGGGGAGCAGTACTTC
abundance: .; j_gene: TRBJ2-1; v_gene: TRBV18; d_gene: TRBD2; CDR3aa: CASSPPGLVGEQFF; CDR3nt: TGTGCCAGCTCACCCCCGGGACTAGTCGGTGAGCAGTTCTTC
abundance: .; j_gene: TRBJ1-1; v_gene: TRBV5-1; d_gene: .; CDR3aa: CASSSTGTNTEAFF; CDR3nt: TGCGCCAGCAGCTCCACCGGGACAAACACTGAAGCTTTCTTT
abundance: few; j_gene: TRBJ2-5; v_gene: TRBV7-9; d_gene: .; CDR3aa: CASSLNSGETQYF; CDR3nt: TGTGCCAGCAGCTTAAATTCGGGCGAGACCCAGTACTTC
abundance: few; j_gene: TRBJ1-3; v_gene: TRBV10-3; d_gene: .; CDR3aa: CATLSGNTIYF; CDR3nt: TGTGCCACCCTCTCTGGAAACACCATATATTTT
abundance: few; j_gene: TRBJ1-3; v_gene: TRBV2; d_gene: .; CDR3aa: CASSAWLRSDTIYF; CDR3nt: TGTGCCAGCAGTGCGTGGCTCCGGTCTGACACCATATATTTT
abundance: few; j_gene: TRBJ1-1; v_gene: TRBV12-3/TRBV12-4; d_gene: .; CDR3aa: CASSPGMNTEAFF; CDR3nt: TGTGCCAGCAGTCCCGGCATGAACACTGAAGCTTTCTTT
abundance: few; j_gene: TRBJ2-3; v_gene: TRBV9; d_gene: .; CDR3aa: CASSVGVNSYTDTQYF; CDR3nt: TGTGCCAGCAGCGTAGGGGTGAACAGCTACACAGATACGCAGTATTTT
abundance: .; j_gene: TRBJ2-3; v_gene: TRBV7-7; d_gene: .; CDR3aa: CASGMGGRGMDTQYF; CDR3nt: TGTGCCAGCGGAATGGGGGGCAGGGGGATGGATACGCAGTATTTT
abundance: many; j_gene: TRBJ2-1; v_gene: TRBV4-1; d_gene: .; CDR3aa: CASSQDRSRYNEQFF; CDR3nt: TGCGCCAGCAGCCAAGATCGGTCCAGGTACAATGAGCAGTTCTTC
abundance: few; j_gene: TRBJ2-2; v_gene: TRBV12-5; d_gene: .; CDR3aa: CASGLRTVSNTGELFF; CDR3nt: TGTGCTAGTGGTTTGAGGACAGTCTCGAACACCGGGGAGCTGTTTTTT
abundance: many; j_gene: TRBJ2-4; v_gene: TRBV7-2; d_gene: .; CDR3aa: CASSLQGGNIQYF; CDR3nt: TGTGCCAGCAGCTTACAGGGTGGAAACATTCAGTACTTC
abundance: many; j_gene: TRBJ2-5; v_gene: TRBV5-1; d_gene: .; CDR3aa: CASSLVGISETQYF; CDR3nt: TGCGCCAGCAGCTTGGTGGGGATCTCTGAGACCCAGTACTTC
abundance: few; j_gene: TRBJ2-5; v_gene: TRBV5-1; d_gene: TRBD1; CDR3aa: CASSRTGGQETQYF; CDR3nt: TGCGCCAGCAGCCGGACAGGGGGCCAAGAGACCCAGTACTTC
abundance: .; j_gene: TRBJ1-1; v_gene: TRBV7-9; d_gene: .; CDR3aa: CASVATGGSTEAFF; CDR3nt: TGTGCCAGCGTCGCTACGGGGGGGAGTACTGAAGCTTTCTTT
abundance: .; j_gene: TRBJ1-5; v_gene: TRBV10-2; d_gene: .; CDR3aa: CASSVQGSQPQHF; CDR3nt: TGCGCCAGCAGTGTTCAGGGGAGCCAGCCCCAGCATTTT
abundance: .; j_gene: TRBJ2-1; v_gene: TRBV12-3/TRBV12-4; d_gene: .; CDR3aa: CASRGGLVYNEQFF; CDR3nt: TGTGCCAGCAGGGGGGGCTTGGTCTACAATGAGCAGTTCTTC
abundance: .; j_gene: TRBJ1-2; v_gene: TRBV5-1; d_gene: TRBD1; CDR3aa: CASSVPSTGSGNTF; CDR3nt: TGCGCCAGCAGCGTACCTTCGACAGGGAGCGGCAACACCTTC
abundance: many; j_gene: TRBJ2-1; v_gene: TRBV6-4; d_gene: .; CDR3aa: CASSGNSAGDEQFF; CDR3nt: TGTGCCAGCAGTGGCAACTCTGCCGGTGATGAGCAGTTCTTC
abundance: .; j_gene: TRBJ2-3; v_gene: TRBV7-9; d_gene: .; CDR3aa: CSSGAGTYTDTQYF; CDR3nt: TGTTCCAGCGGTGCGGGGACGTACACAGATACGCAGTATTTT
abundance: .; j_gene: TRBJ2-7; v_gene: TRBV7-2; d_gene: .; CDR3aa: CASSPGTGRSEQYF; CDR3nt: TGTGCCAGCAGCCCGGGGACGGGCCGGAGCGAGCAGTACTTC
abundance: few; j_gene: TRBJ2-3; v_gene: TRBV6-2/TRBV6-3; d_gene: .; CDR3aa: CASGDLTKVADTQYF; CDR3nt: TGTGCCAGCGGGGACTTGACAAAAGTCGCAGATACGCAGTATTTT
abundance: .; j_gene: TRBJ2-2; v_gene: TRBV5-1; d_gene: .; CDR3aa: CASSPWGPGELFF; CDR3nt: TGCGCCAGCAGCCCCTGGGGGCCCGGGGAGCTGTTTTTT
abundance: few; j_gene: TRBJ2-3; v_gene: TRBV7-9; d_gene: .; CDR3aa: CASSTRGISTDTQYF; CDR3nt: TGTGCCAGCAGCACAAGGGGGATTAGCACAGATACGCAGTATTTT
abundance: few; j_gene: TRBJ2-1; v_gene: TRBV18; d_gene: TRBD2; CDR3aa: CASSALAGSSYNEQFF; CDR3nt: TGTGCCAGCTCGGCGCTAGCGGGGAGCTCCTACAATGAGCAGTTCTTC
abundance: .; j_gene: TRBJ2-3; v_gene: TRBV6-2/TRBV6-3; d_gene: .; CDR3aa: CASADGDTQYF; CDR3nt: TGTGCCAGCGCTGATGGTGATACGCAGTATTTT
abundance: once; j_gene: TRBJ1-6; v_gene: TRBV6-6; d_gene: .; CDR3aa: CASSFTRNPSSYNSPLHF; CDR3nt: TGTGCCAGCAGTTTTACCCGGAATCCAAGCTCCTATAATTCACCCCTCCACTTT
abundance: .; j_gene: TRBJ2-3; v_gene: TRBV10-3; d_gene: .; CDR3aa: CAISEVRTDTQYF; CDR3nt: TGTGCCATCAGTGAGGTCCGCACAGATACGCAGTATTTT
abundance: many; j_gene: TRBJ2-1; v_gene: TRBV7-9; d_gene: .; CDR3aa: CASSLAGTWGDEQFF; CDR3nt: TGTGCCAGCAGCCTAGCCGGGACCTGGGGCGATGAGCAGTTCTTC